Listed here are 10 T cell receptor beta chains from one sample, sequenced in a study of early T cells in non-severe SARS-CoV-2 infection. TCRdb re-called the 5' RACE reads through MiXCR, storing one row per CDR3 protein. The sample lists tens of thousands of distinct CDR3 sequences; 5.5% to 7.5% were seen once. The source material was whole blood. All receptors come from an adult who was a healthcare worker with PCR-confirmed SARS-CoV-2 infection or an uninfected control (not recorded which).

The sample holds many counts of this clonotype. The rearrangement links TRBV25-1 to TRBJ2-1; D perhaps matches TRBD1 (5 bases). Germline-derived CDR1 and CDR2 are MGHDK and SYGVNS. The CDR3 consists of 15 residues. V gave up 2 bases and J gave up 6 bases, with 14 bases separating them. CDR3 in DNA: TGTGCCAGCAGTGAAAGACAGTCCCAAATCAATGAGCAGTTCTTC. This encodes CASSERQSQINEQFF.

The V and J genes are TRBV12-3 or TRBV12-4 and TRBJ1-1, with TRBD1 matching 7 bases. The V gene end was trimmed by 6 bases and the J gene end by 1 base; junction bases not matched to a gene: 5. The CDR3 sequence is 14 residues long. The CDR3 DNA reads as TGTGCCAGCAGGAACGACAGGGAGAACACTGAAGCTTTCTTT. Amino acids: CASRNDRENTEAFF.

This clonotype was counted at least ten times. The V call is TRBV11-2, the J call TRBJ2-1, with 9 bases identical to TRBD2. The CDR3 sequence is 12 residues long. CDR1 is SGHAT and CDR2 is FQNNGV in the germline V gene. With 3 bases clipped from V and 13 bases from J, the junction kept 4 bases outside the gene matches. For the CDR3, the DNA is TGTGCCAGCAGCTTGGACGGGACTAGCCAGTTCTTC. Translation: CASSLDGTSQFF. The complete variable domain, with remaining parts taken from reference TRBV11-2 and TRBJ2-1, reads EAGVAQSPRYKIIEKRQSVAFWCNPISGHATLYWYQQILGQGPKLLIQFQNNGVVDDSQLPKDRFSAERLKGVDSTLKIQPAKLEDSAVYLCASSLDGTSQFFGPGTRLTVL.

This clonotype showed up many times. V usage is TRBV6-1 and J usage is TRBJ1-1, with D possibly TRBD1 on 5 matching bases. Germline values: CDR1 MNHNS, CDR2 SASEGT. V shed 4 bases and J shed 5 bases, with 11 bases lying between them. The CDR3 sequence is 13 residues long. The CDR3 coding sequence is TGTGCCAGCAGTGTTTTTCGGGGGACTGAAGCTTTCTTT. Translated, it gives CASSVFRGTEAFF.

CDR3 region: CASSYRLGVDNEQFF. As DNA, the CDR3 is TGTGCCAGCAGCTATCGACTAGGAGTCGACAATGAGCAGTTCTTC. The chain has TRBV7-2 and TRBJ2-1, with a weak D call TRBD2 (6 bases). The ends were cut back, 4 bases at V and 5 bases at J, with 15 bases in the middle. CDR1 SGHTA and CDR2 FQGNSA come from the germline V gene. The length of the CDR3 is 15 residues.

This clonotype has only a few counts. The rearrangement uses TRBV5-4 and TRBJ1-4, with D uncertain. Germline loops: CDR1 SGHNT, CDR2 YYREEE (reference sequence). The length of the CDR3 is 14 residues. The V end lost 0 bases, the J end lost 4 bases, and 7 bases lay between the germline ends. The CDR3 DNA sequence: TGTGCCAGCAGCTTGGACAGCCGTAATGAAAAACTGTTTTTT. It specifies CASSLDSRNEKLFF.

This clonotype appeared many times. V gene TRBV13 combines with J gene TRBJ1-1; D call uncertain. The V end lost 2 bases, the J end lost 2 bases, and 6 bases lay between the germline ends. The CDR3 is 13 residues long. In germline, CDR1 is PRHDT, CDR2 FYEKMQ (reference sequence). CDR3: CASSLKVNTEAFF. The CDR3 bases are TGTGCCAGCAGCTTAAAAGTCAACACTGAAGCTTTCTTT. Complete variable domain (other parts from reference TRBV13 and TRBJ1-1): AAGVIQSPRHLIKEKRETATLKCYPIPRHDTVYWYQQGPGQDPQFLISFYEKMQSDKGSIPDRFSAQQFSDYHSELNMSSLELGDSALYFCASSLKVNTEAFFGQGTRLTVV.

In its sample, this clonotype was seen many times. The chain recombines TRBV5-1 with TRBJ2-1; D possibly matches TRBD1 or TRBD2 (6 bases each). The CDR3 extends over 14 amino acids. Deletions cut 7 bases from V and 7 bases from J, with 18 bases between. Germline V gives CDR1 SGHRS, CDR2 YFSETQ. DNA for the CDR3: TGCGCCAGCGGGCCAGTGGGGGGCCGGAATGAGCAGTTCTTC. It encodes CASGPVGGRNEQFF.

This clonotype was counted many times. This chain connects TRBV11-2 to TRBJ2-1, with 8 nucleotides matching TRBD2. The V gene's germline CDR1 is SGHAT and CDR2 FQNNGV. This CDR3 contains 15 residues. The trim removed 2 bases at V and 6 bases at J, leaving 6 bases unmatched. This CDR3 is CASSLLGSGVNEQFF. In DNA, the CDR3 is TGTGCCAGCAGCTTACTCGGTAGCGGGGTCAATGAGCAGTTCTTC.

This clonotype was seen more than once but under ten times. This sequence joins TRBV5-1 and TRBJ2-2; 9 bases agree with TRBD1. Germline assignment: CDR1 SGHRS and CDR2 YFSETQ. There are 16 residues in the CDR3. After removal of 5 bases from V and 3 bases from J, the junction contained 8 bases not matched to a gene. As DNA, the CDR3 is TGCGCCAGCAGTGATGTGAGGACAGGGGACACCGGGGAGCTGTTTTTT. This encodes CASSDVRTGDTGELFF. Variable domain in full (rest from reference TRBV5-1 and TRBJ2-2): KAGVTQTPRYLIKTRGQQVTLSCSPISGHRSVSWYQQTPGQGLQFLFEYFSETQRNKGNFPGRFSGRQFSNSRSEMNVSTLELGDSALYLCASSDVRTGDTGELFFGEGSRLTVL.